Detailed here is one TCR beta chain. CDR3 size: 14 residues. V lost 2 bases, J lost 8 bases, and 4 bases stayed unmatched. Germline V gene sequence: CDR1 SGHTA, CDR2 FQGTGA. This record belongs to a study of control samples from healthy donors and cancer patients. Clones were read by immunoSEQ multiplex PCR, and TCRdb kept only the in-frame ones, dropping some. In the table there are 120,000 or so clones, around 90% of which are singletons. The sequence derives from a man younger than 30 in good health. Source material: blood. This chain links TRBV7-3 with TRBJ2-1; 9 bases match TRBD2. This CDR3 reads CASSLAGGLDEQFF. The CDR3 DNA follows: TGTGCCAGCAGCTTAGCGGGGGGGCTGGATGAGCAGTTCTTC.